The 4 T cell receptor beta chains below were found in one sample sequenced in a study of identical twins. TCRdb fed the 5' RACE reads into MiXCR, producing one record per CDR3 protein. The sample has some 590,000 distinct CDR3 sequences; 7.5% to 10% are singletons. This sample also belongs to another study, concerning yellow fever vaccine responses in identical twins.

The sample comprised PBMCs. The receptor source for this set is a woman aged 18 to 35 in good health.

This clonotype has more than one count but fewer than ten. The V gene is TRBV2, the J gene TRBJ2-3; D not certain. The CDR3 is 14 residues long. Germline values: CDR1 SNHLY, CDR2 FYNNEI. V was clipped by 3 bases and J by 2 bases, with 9 bases between them. The CDR3 loop is CASSDWASTDTQYF. The CDR3 DNA reads TGTGCCAGCAGTGATTGGGCTTCCACAGATACGCAGTATTTT.

The CDR3 sequence: CASSLEPGRSEQFF. CDR3 sequence (DNA): TGTGCCAGCAGCTTAGAGCCGGGGCGGAGTGAGCAGTTCTTC. V and J are TRBV7-2 and TRBJ2-1; the D gene could be TRBD1 or TRBD2 (5 bases each). This CDR3 is built from 14 residues. Germline-derived CDR1 and CDR2 are SGHTA and FQGNSA. The V and J ends lost 1 base and 9 bases respectively, with 13 bases between them.

The sample holds one count of this clonotype. V is TRBV2 and J is TRBJ1-5; TRBD1 is a possible D gene (6 bases). Deletions cut 3 bases from V and 5 bases from J, with 11 bases between. The length of the CDR3 is 14 residues. CDR1 and CDR2 (germline): SNHLY, FYNNEI. CDR3 DNA sequence: TGTGCCAGCAGTGATAAGGACAGCTATCAGCCCCAGCATTTT. Translating gives CASSDKDSYQPQHF.

In this sample, this clonotype turned up many times. The genes are TRBV4-3 and TRBJ2-7, with TRBD1 as a possible D gene (7 bases). CDR1 is LGHNA and CDR2 is YSLEER in the germline V gene. The CDR3 is 17 residues long. The ends were cut back, 0 bases at V and 0 bases at J, with 15 bases in the middle. CDR3 sequence reads: CASSQDGGTVISYEQYF. The CDR3 nucleotides read TGCGCCAGCAGCCAAGATGGAGGGACAGTTATCTCCTACGAGCAGTACTTC.